This T cell receptor beta chain stems from a study of Ad26.COV2.S vaccination and SARS-CoV-2 variants. For the study at large: Intramuscular Ad26.COV2.S doses were given once or twice, 56 days apart.

The protocol was immunoSEQ multiplex PCR, while the TCRdb copy is restricted to in-frame clones and leaves out a portion. The data show more than 350,000 clones, 75% to 95% seen once. General study findings and limits: Measurement of non-spike TCR breadth gave similar results in vaccine and placebo recipients.

The CDR3 has 16 residues. V dropped 7 bases and J dropped 1 base, with 18 bases sitting between them. Germline values: CDR1 SGHRS, CDR2 YFSETQ. Details on this clone: Its specificity is not known.

This sample's treatment: about 20 received Ad26.COV2.S at low or high dose, single or two shots; 5 received placebo; per-sample allocation not given. At day 63 after the first vaccine or placebo injection, samples were drawn. This vaccine is an Ad26 vector that expresses the Wuhan-strain SARS-CoV-2 spike. The sequence was collected from a person aged 18-65 years who received the Ad26.COV2.S COVID-19 vaccine or a placebo. The input for sequencing was peripheral blood, taken in a trial of Ad26.COV2.S vaccine versus placebo. The J gene is TRBJ2-1, the V gene TRBV5-1, with D uncertain. DNA of the CDR3: TGCGCCAGCCAGCTTACCCCAGGAAGGTCCTACAATGAGCAGTTCTTC. Its protein product is CASQLTPGRSYNEQFF.